This T cell receptor (beta chain) was documented in a study of cytomegalovirus exposure and HLA in healthy donors. This clone has just a few counts. The antigen is undetermined. The germline V and J ends were trimmed by 5 bases and 4 bases, with 5 bases remaining between them. Germline lookup yields CDR1 SGHTA and CDR2 FQGNSA. The CDR3 totals 11 residues. Whole-study results and caveats: Per a prior analysis, the majority of TCR beta V segments were productive roughly 87% or roughly 30% of the time.

The PCR made use of 60 Vbeta and 13 Jbeta primers. Measured with immunoSEQ multiplex PCR; TCRdb has only the in-frame clones, and not every one. This table holds 180,000 or so clones, about three quarters found once. Sequenced sample: PBMCs. The rearrangement links TRBV7-2 to TRBJ2-5; D unresolved. This receptor was obtained from a female donor in good health and CMV-seronegative. The CDR3 spells CASSPRETQYF. In DNA, the CDR3 is TGTGCCAGCAGCCCCAGAGAGACCCAGTACTTC. Drawing the rest from reference TRBV7-2 and TRBJ2-5, the complete variable domain is GAGVSQSPSNKVTEKGKDVELRCDPISGHTALYWYRQSLGQGLEFLIYFQGNSAPDKSGLPSDRFSAERTGGSVSTLTIQRTQQEDSAVYLCASSPRETQYFGPGTRLLVL.